Listed below are T cell receptor beta chains from one sample, sequenced in a study of blood T cell repertoires in COVID-19. Clones were sequenced by immunoSEQ multiplex PCR, and TCRdb holds only the in-frame ones, with some missing. The sample yields roughly 140,000 clones, 81% seen once. Specimen: peripheral blood. These receptors were collected from a human donor with acute or convalescent COVID-19. The donor label of this sample is uncertain. The CDR3 runs from the conserved cysteine through the conserved F or W. Fields, in order: D gene, clone size, V gene, J gene, CDR3 protein, CDR3 DNA. The D gene is left open where the match is weak. A clone size is listed for some rows: how often the clone was seen (once, few, many), or a class if it is expanded.

D gene: TRBD1
clone size: -
V gene: TRBV13
J gene: TRBJ2-1
CDR3 protein: CASSKGTEGSYNEQFF
CDR3 DNA: TGTGCCAGCAGCAAGGGGACAGAGGGCTCCTACAATGAGCAGTTCTTC

D gene: -
clone size: -
V gene: TRBV3-1/TRBV3-2
J gene: TRBJ1-5
CDR3 protein: CASSQAGGNQPQHF
CDR3 DNA: TGTGCCAGCAGCCAAGCAGGGGGCAATCAGCCCCAGCATTTT

D gene: TRBD1
clone size: once
V gene: TRBV5-1
J gene: TRBJ1-5
CDR3 protein: CASSLNRGDQPQHF
CDR3 DNA: TGCGCCAGCAGCTTGAACAGGGGGGATCAGCCCCAGCATTTT

D gene: TRBD1
clone size: few
V gene: TRBV11-2
J gene: TRBJ1-2
CDR3 protein: CASSQGTAPYGGYTF
CDR3 DNA: TGTGCCAGCAGCCAGGGGACAGCTCCCTATGGGGGCTACACCTTC

D gene: -
clone size: few
V gene: TRBV25-1
J gene: TRBJ1-2
CDR3 protein: CASSESGSPDGYTF
CDR3 DNA: TGTGCCAGCAGTGAGTCCGGGTCCCCAGATGGCTACACCTTC

D gene: -
clone size: once
V gene: TRBV12-5
J gene: TRBJ1-1
CDR3 protein: CASGPRQVNTEAFF
CDR3 DNA: TGTGCTAGTGGTCCCCGACAGGTTAACACTGAAGCTTTCTTT

D gene: -
clone size: -
V gene: TRBV18
J gene: TRBJ1-1
CDR3 protein: CASSFDRSNGEAFF
CDR3 DNA: TGTGCCAGCTCATTTGACAGGTCTAACGGAGAAGCTTTCTTT

D gene: TRBD1
clone size: -
V gene: TRBV6-1
J gene: TRBJ1-1
CDR3 protein: CASSEETGAYSEAFF
CDR3 DNA: TGTGCCAGCAGTGAAGAAACAGGGGCCTACTCAGAAGCTTTCTTT

D gene: -
clone size: -
V gene: TRBV28
J gene: TRBJ2-7
CDR3 protein: CASERGGYEQYF
CDR3 DNA: TGTGCCAGCGAGAGGGGGGGGTACGAGCAGTACTTC

D gene: TRBD1
clone size: once
V gene: TRBV29-1
J gene: TRBJ1-1
CDR3 protein: CSARQGAEGTEAFF
CDR3 DNA: TGCAGCGCTCGACAGGGGGCGGAGGGCACTGAAGCTTTCTTT

D gene: TRBD1
clone size: -
V gene: TRBV3-1/TRBV3-2
J gene: TRBJ2-5
CDR3 protein: CASSNDRGRQETQYF
CDR3 DNA: TGTGCCAGCAGCAATGACAGGGGGCGGCAAGAGACCCAGTACTTC

D gene: -
clone size: -
V gene: TRBV7-2
J gene: TRBJ2-7
CDR3 protein: CASSLGTGTYEQYF
CDR3 DNA: TGTGCCAGCAGCTTAGGTACAGGAACCTACGAGCAGTACTTC

D gene: TRBD1
clone size: -
V gene: TRBV6-5
J gene: TRBJ2-7
CDR3 protein: CASSIPDRGPGQYF
CDR3 DNA: TGTGCCAGCAGTATTCCCGACAGGGGCCCGGGGCAGTACTTC

D gene: -
clone size: -
V gene: TRBV12-2
J gene: TRBJ2-3
CDR3 protein: CASRQRPGAADTQYF
CDR3 DNA: TGTGCAAGTCGCCAACGCCCAGGGGCGGCGGATACGCAGTATTTT

D gene: -
clone size: -
V gene: TRBV6-1
J gene: TRBJ1-5
CDR3 protein: CASSGGATGYRQPQHF
CDR3 DNA: TGTGCCAGCAGTGGAGGGGCGACAGGCTATCGTCAGCCCCAGCATTTT

D gene: -
clone size: -
V gene: TRBV4-1
J gene: TRBJ1-2
CDR3 protein: CASSRTLQENYGYTF
CDR3 DNA: TGCGCCAGCAGCCGTACCCTGCAAGAGAACTATGGCTACACCTTC

D gene: -
clone size: -
V gene: TRBV19
J gene: TRBJ2-1
CDR3 protein: CASSIGGYLDEQFF
CDR3 DNA: TGTGCCAGTAGTATAGGAGGGTACCTGGATGAGCAGTTCTTC

D gene: TRBD1
clone size: -
V gene: TRBV6-5
J gene: TRBJ1-5
CDR3 protein: CASSYYRGGQPQHF
CDR3 DNA: TGTGCCAGCAGTTATTACAGGGGAGGTCAGCCCCAGCATTTT

D gene: TRBD2
clone size: once
V gene: TRBV19
J gene: TRBJ2-2
CDR3 protein: CASSFSFRGAGELFF
CDR3 DNA: TGTGCCAGTAGTTTCTCGTTTCGGGGGGCCGGGGAGCTGTTTTTT

D gene: TRBD1
clone size: -
V gene: TRBV14
J gene: TRBJ1-6
CDR3 protein: CASSYRGWNSPLHF
CDR3 DNA: TGTGCCAGCAGCTACAGGGGTTGGAATTCACCCCTCCACTTT